These 32 T cell receptor beta chains share one sample of origin, sequenced in a study of blood T cell repertoires in COVID-19. TCRdb keeps only in-frame clones here, not all; method: immunoSEQ multiplex PCR. The sample includes fewer than 250,000 clones, roughly 80% of them seen just once. The sample taken for sequencing was peripheral blood. Every receptor here comes from a human donor in a cohort sampled during active COVID-19.

This clone was recorded once. The chain is built from TRBV6-1 and TRBJ1-1, with 7 bases lining up with TRBD1. V shed 2 bases, J shed 3 bases, and the junction held 3 bases outside the gene matches. The CDR3 spans 14 residues. Germline values: CDR1 MNHNS, CDR2 SASEGT. CDR3 amino acids: CASSEQTGDTEAFF. CDR3 coding DNA: TGTGCCAGCAGTGAACAAACAGGGGACACTGAAGCTTTCTTT.

This clone was found once. The chain recombines TRBV4-1 with TRBJ2-1; weak D call: TRBD2 (6 bases). The CDR3 sequence is 12 residues long. Deletions cut 0 bases from V and 12 bases from J, with 9 bases between. Germline-derived CDR1 and CDR2 are MGHRA and YSYEKL. The CDR3 DNA reads as TGCGCCAGCAGCCAAGATTACGGGGGGCAGTTCTTC. Amino acids: CASSQDYGGQFF.

The V gene is TRBV5-1, the J gene TRBJ1-5; perhaps TRBD1 as D (6 bases). The germline V and J ends were trimmed by 1 base and 5 bases, with 13 bases remaining between them. CDR3 length: 15 residues. The V gene's germline CDR1 is SGHRS and CDR2 YFSETQ. The DNA for the CDR3 is TGCGCCAGCAGCTTGTCGGGGGGCGATGATCAGCCCCAGCATTTT. Residues: CASSLSGGDDQPQHF.

The J gene is TRBJ2-3, the V gene TRBV5-1; 8 bases agree with TRBD2. Per the germline V gene, CDR1 is SGHRS and CDR2 is YFSETQ. The CDR3 extends over 15 amino acids. The V gene end was trimmed by 5 bases and the J gene end by 0 bases; junction bases not matched to a gene: 5. The CDR3 here is CASRAGGPSTDTQYF. DNA for the CDR3: TGCGCCAGCAGGGCGGGGGGACCTAGCACAGATACGCAGTATTTT.

The rearrangement joins TRBV5-4 to TRBJ2-7, with 8 bases lining up with TRBD2. V was clipped by 4 bases and J by 3 bases; unmatched bases: 12. The CDR3 length is 16 residues. Germline V gives CDR1 SGHNT, CDR2 YYREEE (reference sequence). CDR3 DNA sequence: TGTGCCAGCAGCATCGCTGCCGGGACTAGTTTCTACGAGCAGTACTTC. This gives the protein CASSIAAGTSFYEQYF.

This chain uses TRBV7-9 with TRBJ1-2; D gene uncertain. The CDR3 is made up of 16 amino acids. The ends were cut back, 5 bases at V and 2 bases at J, with 18 bases in the middle. Per germline, CDR1 SEHNR and CDR2 FQNEAQ (reference sequence). CDR3 nucleotide sequence: TGTGCCAGCAGCCTAGGAGGCCAGCTTCAAAACTATGGCTACACCTTC. Amino acid sequence: CASSLGGQLQNYGYTF.

V usage is TRBV19 and J usage is TRBJ1-5, with TRBD1 as a possible D gene (6 bases). Trimming shortened V by 3 bases and J by 2 bases, and 14 bases separated the two germline ends. Germline V CDR1 and CDR2: LNHDA, SQIVND (reference sequence). CDR3 length: 16 amino acids. This chain's CDR3 is CASSIGQPERNQPQHF. CDR3 nucleotides: TGTGCCAGTAGTATTGGACAGCCCGAGCGCAATCAGCCCCAGCATTTT.

V gene TRBV10-3 combines with J gene TRBJ1-1; D gene ambiguous. The V gene's germline CDR1 is ENHRY and CDR2 SYGVKD. CDR3 length: 12 residues. Trimming removed 5 bases at V and 1 base at J, with 5 bases between. The chain's CDR3 is CAISRQNTEAFF. The CDR3 nucleotides read TGTGCCATCAGTAGACAGAACACTGAAGCTTTCTTT.

This clone was counted a single time. The chain joins TRBV18 to TRBJ2-1; a weak D match, TRBD1 (5 bases). The CDR3 has 12 amino acids. Looked up from germline, CDR1 is KGHSH and CDR2 is LQKENI. V lost 1 base and J 12 bases, leaving 10 bases between the germline ends. CDR3 sequence: CASSPLGHRQFF. DNA for the CDR3: TGTGCCAGCTCACCACTTGGACACCGGCAGTTCTTC.

The chain recombines TRBV5-5 with TRBJ1-2, with TRBD1 matching 8 bases. Germline assignment: CDR1 SGHKS and CDR2 YYEKEE (reference sequence). V trimming: 4 bases; J trimming: 8 bases; junction bases outside the gene matches: 10. This CDR3 comprises 14 residues. The chain's CDR3 is CASSATGGGFGYTF. CDR3 sequence (DNA): TGTGCCAGCAGCGCAACAGGGGGTGGTTTCGGCTACACCTTC.

The chain has TRBV5-1 and TRBJ2-7, with TRBD2 matching over 10 bases. This CDR3 has 15 amino acids. V dropped 5 bases and J dropped 4; count of bases not matched to a gene: 9. Germline V gene sequence: CDR1 SGHRS, CDR2 YFSETQ. The CDR3 loop reads CASRPPGLALYEQYF. DNA of the CDR3: TGCGCCAGCAGGCCCCCGGGACTAGCGTTGTACGAGCAGTACTTC.

This chain uses TRBV19 with TRBJ1-2; 9 bases fit TRBD1. V was pared by 4 bases and J by 11 bases, with 5 bases of the junction left unmatched. The CDR3 sequence is 12 residues long. Germline values: CDR1 LNHDA, CDR2 SQIVND (reference sequence). The CDR3, as DNA: TGTGCCAGTAGTACCCGGGACAGGGATTACACCTTC. This encodes CASSTRDRDYTF. Drawing the rest from reference TRBV19 and TRBJ1-2, the complete variable domain is DGGITQSPKYLFRKEGQNVTLSCEQNLNHDAMYWYRQDPGQGLRLIYYSQIVNDFQKGDIAEGYSVSREKKESFPLTVTSAQKNPTAFYLCASSTRDRDYTFGSGTRLTVV.

This clone was detected once. This chain uses TRBV6-4 with TRBJ2-5, with a tentative D call TRBD2 (6 bases). Germline V gives CDR1 MRHNA, CDR2 SNTAGT. CDR3 length: 13 residues. Trimming took off 5 bases at V and 0 bases at J, with 7 bases between the two ends. The CDR3 spells CASSRDYQETQYF. The CDR3 nucleotides read TGTGCCAGCAGTCGGGACTACCAAGAGACCCAGTACTTC.

The chain carries TRBV3-1 (or the pseudogene TRBV3-2) and TRBJ1-4; 9 bases map to TRBD1. Germline V CDR1 and CDR2: LGHDT, YNNKEL (reference sequence). The CDR3 length is 14 residues. Losses at the gene ends were 2 bases for V and 8 bases for J; bases not matched to a gene: 3. The CDR3 protein is CASSQLGTGEKLFF. CDR3 DNA sequence: TGTGCCAGCAGCCAACTCGGGACAGGGGAAAAACTGTTTTTT.

The V and J genes are TRBV28 and TRBJ1-3; TRBD1 is a possible D gene (6 bases). Germline V gives CDR1 MDHEN, CDR2 SYDVKM. The V end lost 3 bases, the J end lost 2 bases, and 11 bases lay between the germline ends. This CDR3 contains 15 residues. CDR3 DNA sequence: TGTGCCAGCAGTTTTCAAGGGGGAGCTGGAAACACCATATATTTT. Translation gives CASSFQGGAGNTIYF.

V is TRBV5-1 and J is TRBJ2-3; D is perhaps TRBD2 (5 bases). The germline gives CDR1 SGHRS, CDR2 YFSETQ. Trimming shortened V by 3 bases and J by 11 bases, and 19 bases separated the two germline ends. The CDR3 runs 14 residues. The DNA for the CDR3 is TGCGCCAGCAGCTCTGGACTCGTGTTGGAGGAGCAGTATTTT. This translates into CASSSGLVLEEQYF.

This clone occurred a few times. The chain joins TRBV30 to TRBJ1-2, with a possible D match to TRBD1 (6 bases). Trimming removed 2 bases at V and 4 bases at J, with 17 bases between. CDR3 length equals 15 residues. Per germline, CDR1 GTSNPN and CDR2 SVGIG (reference sequence). CDR3 DNA sequence: TGTGCCTGGAGTCGTGGCAGGGACAACCTCTATGGCTACACCTTC. Its translation is CAWSRGRDNLYGYTF.

The chain has TRBV23-1 and TRBJ2-3; maybe TRBD2 (7 bases). Being an ORF, TRBV23-1 has a function that is uncertain. The CDR3 loop spans 14 amino acids. V was clipped by 3 bases and J by 5 bases, with 12 bases between them. In nucleotides, the CDR3 is TGCGCCAGCAGTCAGGGGGGGGCCGGAGATACGCAGTATTTT. Translating gives CASSQGGAGDTQYF.

This clone was counted a single time. The V call is TRBV18, the J call TRBJ2-7; 8 bases fit TRBD1. The ends lost 1 base at V and 6 bases at J; junction bases unmatched: 8. Per germline, CDR1 KGHSH and CDR2 LQKENI. The CDR3 runs to 15 residues. Here the CDR3 DNA reads TGTGCCAGCTCACCACGGACAGGGAAGCTGGGCGAGCAGTACGTC. It is translated as CASSPRTGKLGEQYV.

The genes are TRBV20-1 and TRBJ1-2, with D hard to call. The CDR3 runs to 11 residues. Germline V gene sequence: CDR1 DFQATT, CDR2 SNEGSKA (reference sequence). V was shortened by 3 bases and J by 6 bases, with 8 bases between the two germline ends. DNA of the CDR3: TGCAGTGCTAGTTATATCGATGGCTACACCTTC. It yields the protein CSASYIDGYTF.

This sequence joins TRBV30 and TRBJ1-5; D remains ambiguous. This CDR3 is 14 amino acids long. Germline CDR1 reads GTSNPN; CDR2 reads SVGIG (reference sequence). V gave up 3 bases and J gave up 1 base, with 10 bases separating them. CDR3 protein: CAWSRGLSNQPQHF. CDR3 coding DNA: TGTGCCTGGAGCCGCGGGTTGAGCAATCAGCCCCAGCATTTT. The full variable domain, rest sourced from reference TRBV30 and TRBJ1-5, is SQTIHQWPATLVQPVGSPLSLECTVEGTSNPNLYWYRQAAGRGLQLLFYSVGIGQISSEVPQNLSASRPQDRQFILSSKKLLLSDSGFYLCAWSRGLSNQPQHFGDGTRLSIL.

The chain carries TRBV18 and TRBJ1-1; tentative D call: TRBD1 (5 bases). This CDR3 is built from 14 residues. The germline V and J ends were trimmed by 4 bases and 9 bases, with 18 bases remaining between them. Germline V gene data show CDR1 as KGHSH and CDR2 as LQKENI. The DNA for the CDR3 is TGTGCCAGCTCACGGGGCTTACGGGAGGGCCAAGCTTTCTTT. Its protein product is CASSRGLREGQAFF.

This chain uses TRBV4-1 with TRBJ2-7; 9 bases are shared with TRBD2. Germline V gives CDR1 MGHRA, CDR2 YSYEKL. The CDR3 consists of 17 residues. V trimming: 0 bases; J trimming: 0 bases; junction bases outside the gene matches: 6. In nucleotides, the CDR3 is TGCGCCAGCAGCCAAGATCTGGGTAGCGGGAGCTCCTACGAGCAGTACTTC. This sequence encodes CASSQDLGSGSSYEQYF.

The V call is TRBV2, the J call TRBJ2-2, with 9 bases identical to TRBD2. This CDR3 is built from 15 residues. After removal of 6 bases from V and 6 bases from J, the junction contained 8 bases not matched to a gene. Germline V gives CDR1 SNHLY, CDR2 FYNNEI. For the CDR3, the DNA is TGTGCCAGCAGCCTGGCGGGGGGGCTGTCCGGGGAGCTGTTTTTT. As protein: CASSLAGGLSGELFF.

CDR3 sequence: CASSPADRSNYGYTF. Written as DNA, the CDR3 is TGTGCCAGCAGTCCAGCCGACAGGTCTAACTATGGCTACACCTTC. This chain links TRBV6-1 with TRBJ1-2; maybe TRBD1 (6 bases). Looked up from germline, CDR1 is MNHNS and CDR2 is SASEGT. The CDR3 has 15 residues. V dropped 5 bases and J dropped 0 bases, with 13 bases sitting between them.

The gene calls are TRBV6-5 and TRBJ2-7; D is perhaps TRBD2 (6 bases). V was cut by 5 bases and J by 0 bases, with 14 bases left in between. This CDR3 contains 15 residues. Germline-derived CDR1 and CDR2 are MNHEY and SVGAGI. As DNA, the CDR3 is TGTGCCAGCAGTCCCGGGGTGGGGGGCTCCTACGAGCAGTACTTC. Protein product: CASSPGVGGSYEQYF.

This chain joins TRBV29-1 and TRBJ2-2, with TRBD1 matching over 9 bases. CDR1 SQVTM and CDR2 ANQGSEA come from the germline V gene. Trimming at V came to 6 bases and at J to 6 bases, leaving 8 bases not matched to a gene. This CDR3 contains 14 residues. The CDR3 region has the DNA TGCAGCGTCGCTACAGGGGGCGCCCCCGGGGAGCTGTTTTTT. Translating it yields CSVATGGAPGELFF.

The chain combines TRBV14 with TRBJ1-6; D perhaps matches TRBD1 (6 bases). The CDR3 is 15 residues long. From germline, CDR1 is SGHDN and CDR2 FVKESK. Between the trimmed V and J ends, which lost 4 bases and 5 bases, there was a span of 12 bases. The CDR3 here is CASSLDRPDNSPLHF. The CDR3 region has the DNA TGTGCCAGCAGCCTCGACAGGCCAGATAATTCACCCCTCCACTTT. Complete variable domain (other parts from reference TRBV14 and TRBJ1-6): EAGVTQFPSHSVIEKGQTVTLRCDPISGHDNLYWYRRVMGKEIKFLLHFVKESKQDESGMPNNRFLAERTGGTYSTLKVQPAELEDSGVYFCASSLDRPDNSPLHFGNGTRLTVT.

The rearrangement links TRBV18 to TRBJ2-3; D may be TRBD1 (5 bases). The CDR3 sequence is 17 residues long. Germline-derived CDR1 and CDR2 are KGHSH and LQKENI. V was trimmed by 8 bases and J by 4 bases, leaving 25 bases between them. CDR3 protein: CASGAGLRTVRPDTQYF. Here the CDR3 DNA reads TGTGCCAGCGGCGCAGGGCTGCGTACAGTTCGCCCAGATACGCAGTATTTT.

The chain uses TRBV10-3 and TRBJ2-5; D ambiguous. Germline V lookup: CDR1 ENHRY, CDR2 SYGVKD. V was trimmed by 0 bases and J by 4 bases, leaving 15 bases between them. This CDR3 is 16 amino acids long. The CDR3 bases are TGTGCCATCAGTGAGTCGCGCGCGGTCGTGGCAGAGACCCAGTACTTC. Its protein product is CAISESRAVVAETQYF.

J is TRBJ1-2 and V is TRBV15, with D unclear. There are 15 residues in the CDR3. Trimming stripped 1 base from V and 0 bases from J, with 9 bases between. Germline V lookup: CDR1 LNHNV, CDR2 YYDKDF (reference sequence). CDR3 nucleotides: TGTGCCACCAGCAGAGGTTTTAGTTCTAACTATGGCTACACCTTC. It translates to CATSRGFSSNYGYTF. Together with reference TRBV15 and TRBJ1-2, the CDR3 gives the full variable domain: DAMVIQNPRYQVTQFGKPVTLSCSQTLNHNVMYWYQQKSSQAPKLLFHYYDKDFNNEADTPDNFQSRRPNTSFCFLDIRSPGLGDTAMYLCATSRGFSSNYGYTFGSGTRLTVV.

The chain employs TRBV6-1 and TRBJ1-6; TRBD1 agrees at 9 bases. This CDR3 has 16 amino acids. Germline CDR1 reads MNHNS; CDR2 reads SASEGT. V was pared by 2 bases and J by 8 bases, with 7 bases of the junction left unmatched. The CDR3 reads CASSEHHRGLDSPLHF. DNA for the CDR3: TGTGCCAGCAGTGAACACCACAGGGGGCTTGATTCACCCCTCCACTTT.